Given below is one TCR beta chain in context. Authors' methods: Amplification of reference gene primers was used by the study to estimate nucleated cell counts. Sequencing was performed with immunoSEQ multiplex PCR; in TCRdb, only in-frame clones are kept and a portion is missing. The DNA gave D and trimming, while V, J and clone size come from that table. The table lists tens of thousands of clones, approximately 83% of them singletons. The source of the sample is a study of blood T cell repertoires in COVID-19. Overall study: Researchers got acute and convalescent COVID-19 samples from the United States, Italy and Spain. T cells, B-cell-depleted T cells, or PBMCs provided the cDNA or gDNA that served as material.

With V trimmed by 4 bases and J by 2 bases, 9 bases remained unmatched. The CDR3 consists of 15 residues. Germline V lookup: CDR1 SGHRS, CDR2 YFSETQ. The specimen sequenced was peripheral blood. The clonotype comes from a human donor in a cohort sampled during active COVID-19. The J gene is TRBJ2-7, the V gene TRBV5-1; 7 bases line up with TRBD1. The CDR3 reads CASSPRTGGTYEQYF. CDR3 DNA: TGCGCCAGCAGCCCTAGGACAGGTGGAACCTACGAGCAGTACTTC.